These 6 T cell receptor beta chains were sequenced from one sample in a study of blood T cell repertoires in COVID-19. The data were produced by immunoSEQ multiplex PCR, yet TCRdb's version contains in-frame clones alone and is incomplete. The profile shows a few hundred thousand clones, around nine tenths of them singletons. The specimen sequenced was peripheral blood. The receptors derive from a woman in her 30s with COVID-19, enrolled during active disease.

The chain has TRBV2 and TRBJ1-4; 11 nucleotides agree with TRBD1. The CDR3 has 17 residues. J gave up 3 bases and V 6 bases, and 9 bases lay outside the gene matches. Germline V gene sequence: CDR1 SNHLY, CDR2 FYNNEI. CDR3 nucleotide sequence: TGTGCCAGCAGCCGTCCCGGGACAGGGGGTCCTAATGAAAAACTGTTTTTT. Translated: CASSRPGTGGPNEKLFF.

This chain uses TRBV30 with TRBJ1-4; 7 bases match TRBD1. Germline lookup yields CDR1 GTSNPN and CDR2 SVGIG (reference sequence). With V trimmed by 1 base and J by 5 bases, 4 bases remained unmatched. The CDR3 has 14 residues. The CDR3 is CAWSADRVNEKLFF. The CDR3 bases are TGTGCCTGGAGTGCCGACAGGGTGAATGAAAAACTGTTTTTT.

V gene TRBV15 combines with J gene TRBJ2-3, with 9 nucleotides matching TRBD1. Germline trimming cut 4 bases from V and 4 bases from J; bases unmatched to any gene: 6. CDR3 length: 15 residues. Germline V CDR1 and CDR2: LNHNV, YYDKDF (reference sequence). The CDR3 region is CATSIGTGWADTQYF. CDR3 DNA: TGTGCCACCAGCATAGGGACAGGGTGGGCAGATACGCAGTATTTT.

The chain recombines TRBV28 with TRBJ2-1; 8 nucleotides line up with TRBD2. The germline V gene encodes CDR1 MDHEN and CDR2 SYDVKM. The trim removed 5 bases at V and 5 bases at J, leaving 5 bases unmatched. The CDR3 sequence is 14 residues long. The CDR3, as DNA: TGTGCCAGCAGTCGCCCGACTAGCGACAATGAGCAGTTCTTC. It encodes CASSRPTSDNEQFF.

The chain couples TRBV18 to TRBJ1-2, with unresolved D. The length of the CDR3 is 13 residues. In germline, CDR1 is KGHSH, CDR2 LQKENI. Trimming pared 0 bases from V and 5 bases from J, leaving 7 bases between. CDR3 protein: CASSPPSYYGYTF. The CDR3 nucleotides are TGTGCCAGCTCACCACCGAGTTATTATGGCTACACCTTC.

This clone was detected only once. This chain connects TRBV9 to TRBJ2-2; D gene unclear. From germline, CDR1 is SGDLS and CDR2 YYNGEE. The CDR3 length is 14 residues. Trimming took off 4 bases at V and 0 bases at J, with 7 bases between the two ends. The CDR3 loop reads CASSPNPNTGELFF. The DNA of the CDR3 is TGTGCCAGCAGCCCCAATCCGAACACCGGGGAGCTGTTTTTT.